Shown below are 25 T cell receptor beta chains from a single sample sequenced in a study of OX40 agonist ivuxolimab in advanced cancers. Using immunoSEQ multiplex PCR, the repertoire was profiled, and TCRdb retains in-frame clones only, with some absent. The table records about 70,000 clones, approximately 81% of them present only once. This material consisted of CD4+ or CD8+ T cells sorted from blood, taken in a trial of the OX40 agonist ivuxolimab. These receptors came from an adult with an advanced solid tumor such as melanoma, head and neck, liver or kidney cancer.

The gene calls are TRBV9 and TRBJ1-1, with a tentative D call TRBD1 (5 bases). Between the trimmed V and J ends, which lost 0 bases and 5 bases, there was a span of 20 bases. CDR3 length: 17 amino acids. Germline values: CDR1 SGDLS, CDR2 YYNGEE. The CDR3 coding sequence is TGTGCCAGCAGCGTAGCCCCGGGGCGGTCTGGGGCTACTGAAGCTTTCTTT. Encoded protein: CASSVAPGRSGATEAFF.

The rearrangement links TRBV7-9 to TRBJ2-5, with TRBD1 matching over 11 bases. CDR3 length equals 15 residues. V lost 5 bases, J lost 5 bases, and 7 bases stayed unmatched. Looked up from germline, CDR1 is SEHNR and CDR2 is FQNEAQ (reference sequence). CDR3 sequence reads: CASSHGQGARETQYF. The CDR3 coding sequence is TGTGCCAGCAGCCACGGACAGGGGGCTCGGGAGACCCAGTACTTC.

The chain recombines TRBV11-2 with TRBJ2-1; 7 nucleotides align to TRBD1. The CDR3 consists of 15 residues. From germline, CDR1 is SGHAT and CDR2 FQNNGV. Trimming at V came to 5 bases and at J to 3 bases, leaving 7 bases not matched to a gene. The CDR3 loop reads CASSPSGTVYNEQFF. The CDR3 DNA reads TGTGCCAGCAGCCCTTCAGGGACAGTCTACAATGAGCAGTTCTTC.

J is TRBJ2-7 and V is TRBV4-2; 14 positions agree with TRBD2. Germline V lookup: CDR1 LGHNA, CDR2 YNFKEQ. With V trimmed by 4 bases and J by 3 bases, 2 bases remained unmatched. The CDR3 runs 15 residues. The CDR3 region is CASSPGLAGGYEQYF. The CDR3 DNA is TGTGCCAGCAGCCCAGGACTAGCGGGGGGCTACGAGCAGTACTTC.

The J gene is TRBJ2-7, the V gene TRBV6-1; 9 nucleotides align to TRBD1. Germline CDR1 MNHNS, CDR2 SASEGT. After removal of 8 bases from V and 6 bases from J, the junction contained 14 bases not matched to a gene. This CDR3 has 15 amino acids. CDR3 sequence (DNA): TGTGCCAGCTGCCCCGGCGGGACAGGGTCTCTCGAGCAGTACTTC. Translated: CASCPGGTGSLEQYF.

The chain uses TRBV30 and TRBJ2-7, with 7 nucleotides matching TRBD1. This CDR3 spans 13 amino acids. Unmatched junction bases numbered 7, after V lost 4 bases and J lost 4 bases. Germline V gene sequence: CDR1 GTSNPN, CDR2 SVGIG (reference sequence). As DNA, the CDR3 is TGTGCCTGGATGGGACAGCTCCTTTACGAGCAGTACTTC. Its translation is CAWMGQLLYEQYF. The complete variable domain, with remaining parts taken from reference TRBV30 and TRBJ2-7, reads SQTIHQWPATLVQPVGSPLSLECTVEGTSNPNLYWYRQAAGRGLQLLFYSVGIGQISSEVPQNLSASRPQDRQFILSSKKLLLSDSGFYLCAWMGQLLYEQYFGPGTRLTVT.

The CDR3 coding sequence is TGTGCCAGCAGTGAATGGTCCTACGAGCAGTACTTC. This gives the protein CASSEWSYEQYF. V usage is TRBV25-1 and J usage is TRBJ2-7, with unresolved D. CDR1 and CDR2 from the germline V gene are MGHDK and SYGVNS. The CDR3 is 12 residues long. Trimming removed 1 base from V and 1 base from J, with 2 bases in between.

The chain employs TRBV6-5 and TRBJ2-1; 11 bases fit TRBD2. CDR3 size: 14 residues. CDR1 is MNHEY, CDR2 SVGAGI, per germline. Trimming removed 6 bases from V and 7 bases from J; junction bases left unmatched: 5. The CDR3 coding sequence is TGTGCCAGCAGAAGTAGCGGGGGGGTTAATGAGCAGTTCTTC. Encoded protein: CASRSSGGVNEQFF.

The V call is TRBV19, the J call TRBJ1-2, with 10 bases aligning to TRBD1. Germline loops: CDR1 LNHDA, CDR2 SQIVND (reference sequence). V shed 7 bases, J shed 4 bases, and the junction held 6 bases outside the gene matches. This CDR3 contains 14 residues. The chain's CDR3 is CASKGDRGLYGYTF. Here the CDR3 DNA reads TGTGCCAGTAAAGGGGACAGGGGCCTCTATGGCTACACCTTC.

This chain links TRBV4-2 with TRBJ1-1, with TRBD1 matching 7 bases. This CDR3 has 17 amino acids. The V gene end was trimmed by 3 bases and the J gene end by 0 bases; junction bases not matched to a gene: 10. Germline V CDR1 and CDR2: LGHNA, YNFKEQ. This chain's CDR3 is CASSQPGGWGMNTEAFF. DNA of the CDR3: TGTGCCAGCAGCCAGCCAGGGGGGTGGGGGATGAACACTGAAGCTTTCTTT.

This clone was recorded a few times. The rearrangement joins TRBV5-8 to TRBJ1-5; TRBD1 is a possible D gene (5 bases). CDR3 length: 15 amino acids. Per the germline V gene, CDR1 is SGHTS and CDR2 is YDEGEE. With 4 bases removed from V and 4 bases from J, the gap between germline ends came to 15 bases. CDR3 coding DNA: TGTGCCAGCAGCACAGGCGCCAGGGTAAATCAGCCCCAGCATTTT. This codes for CASSTGARVNQPQHF.

The chain carries TRBV7-9 and TRBJ2-7; 10 nucleotides line up with TRBD2. After removal of 8 bases from V and 5 bases from J, the junction contained 9 bases not matched to a gene. The CDR3 spans 14 residues. Germline loops: CDR1 SEHNR, CDR2 FQNEAQ (reference sequence). This chain's CDR3 is CASDIGLAGDEQYF. In DNA form, the CDR3 reads TGTGCCAGCGACATTGGGCTAGCGGGGGACGAGCAGTACTTC.

V and J are TRBV30 and TRBJ2-5; D not resolved. V was clipped by 0 bases and J by 6 bases, with 5 bases between them. The CDR3 covers 11 residues. Looked up from germline, CDR1 is GTSNPN and CDR2 is SVGIG (reference sequence). The CDR3 nucleotides are TGTGCCTGGAGTGTCCTGCAGACCCAGTACTTC. The encoded protein is CAWSVLQTQYF.

This clone has more than one count but fewer than ten. The CDR3 DNA reads TGTGCCAGCAGTCGCTCGGGGGAAAACAATCAGCCCCAGCATTTT. This encodes CASSRSGENNQPQHF. The chain couples TRBV25-1 to TRBJ1-5, with a weak D call TRBD1 (5 bases). This CDR3 spans 15 amino acids. The V gene's germline CDR1 is MGHDK and CDR2 SYGVNS. Trimming removed 5 bases from V and 3 bases from J, with 14 bases in between.

This rearrangement joins TRBV30 to TRBJ1-6; D might be TRBD1 (5 bases). CDR3 length: 14 amino acids. CDR1 GTSNPN and CDR2 SVGIG come from the germline V gene (reference sequence). V was cut by 3 bases and J by 9 bases, with 15 bases left in between. DNA of the CDR3: TGTGCCTGGAGCTCGGGACGAAAGAGTTCACCCCTCCACTTT. This gives the protein CAWSSGRKSSPLHF.

This clone was seen a handful of times. The V and J genes are TRBV7-8 and TRBJ1-5; D might be TRBD1 (5 bases). This CDR3 spans 16 amino acids. The V and J ends lost 5 bases and 0 bases respectively, with 14 bases between them. CDR1 SGHVS and CDR2 FQNEAQ come from the germline V gene. CDR3 bases: TGTGCCAGCAGCCGAGGCAGGGAATTTAGCAATCAGCCCCAGCATTTT. Translated, it gives CASSRGREFSNQPQHF.

CDR3 loop: CASRSAGGGSYEQYF. The CDR3 DNA reads TGTGCCAGCAGATCAGCGGGGGGGGGCTCCTACGAGCAGTACTTC. The chain uses TRBV6-5 and TRBJ2-7; 10 bases agree with TRBD2. V trimming: 6 bases; J trimming: 0 bases; junction bases outside the gene matches: 5. The germline V gene encodes CDR1 MNHEY and CDR2 SVGAGI. The CDR3 contains 15 residues.

The rearrangement joins TRBV6-1 to TRBJ2-7; 8 positions agree with TRBD1. This CDR3 is built from 14 residues. Germline V gives CDR1 MNHNS, CDR2 SASEGT. Unmatched junction bases numbered 10, after V lost 7 bases and J lost 5 bases. The CDR3 protein is CASKARQGTHEQYF. In DNA form, the CDR3 reads TGTGCCAGCAAAGCGAGACAGGGGACCCACGAGCAGTACTTC.

This chain connects TRBV18 to TRBJ2-5; D is possibly TRBD1 (5 bases). CDR3 length equals 14 residues. V shed 6 bases and J shed 5 bases, with 16 bases lying between them. From germline, CDR1 is KGHSH and CDR2 LQKENI. CDR3 in amino acids: CASSHARDIETQYF. For the CDR3, the DNA is TGTGCCAGCTCCCACGCCAGGGATATTGAGACCCAGTACTTC.

This chain uses TRBV7-2 with TRBJ1-2, with 9 bases identical to TRBD1. Unmatched junction bases numbered 4, after V lost 5 bases and J lost 6 bases. The CDR3 covers 13 residues. CDR1 is SGHTA, CDR2 FQGNSA, per germline. CDR3 in amino acids: CASSHRDRDGYTF. The CDR3 bases are TGTGCCAGCAGCCACCGGGACAGGGATGGCTACACCTTC. Full variable domain (remainder filled in from reference TRBV7-2 and TRBJ1-2): GAGVSQSPSNKVTEKGKDVELRCDPISGHTALYWYRQSLGQGLEFLIYFQGNSAPDKSGLPSDRFSAERTGGSVSTLTIQRTQQEDSAVYLCASSHRDRDGYTFGSGTRLTVV.

The chain couples TRBV27 to TRBJ1-6, with D perhaps matching TRBD1 (6 bases). Trimming shortened V by 6 bases and J by 10 bases, and 10 bases separated the two germline ends. The germline V gene has CDR1 MNHEY and CDR2 SMNVEV (reference sequence). The CDR3 contains 12 residues. CDR3 DNA: TGTGCCAGCAGCCAGGGGACCTCACCCCTCCACTTT. This gives the protein CASSQGTSPLHF.

This clone was observed once. V is TRBV6-5 and J is TRBJ1-1; D might be TRBD1 (6 bases). Trimming removed 3 bases at V and 10 bases at J, with 15 bases between. The germline V gene encodes CDR1 MNHEY and CDR2 SVGAGI. The CDR3 loop spans 13 amino acids. Here the CDR3 DNA reads TGTGCCAGCAGTTATATGGGGGGCGGGGGAGCTTTCTTT. This translates into CASSYMGGGGAFF.

The J gene is TRBJ1-1, the V gene TRBV27; no clear D gene. CDR1 and CDR2 (germline): MNHEY, SMNVEV (reference sequence). With 4 bases removed from V and 0 bases from J, the gap between germline ends came to 12 bases. The CDR3 consists of 15 residues. The CDR3 protein is CASSSQALLNTEAFF. The CDR3 DNA reads as TGTGCCAGCAGTTCGCAAGCCCTTTTGAACACTGAAGCTTTCTTT.

The chain recombines TRBV5-1 with TRBJ2-3, with a tentative D call TRBD2 (5 bases). CDR1 is SGHRS, CDR2 YFSETQ, per germline. The CDR3 is 13 residues long. V dropped 4 bases and J dropped 3 bases, with 9 bases sitting between them. The chain's CDR3 is CASSPDSTDTQYF. The CDR3 nucleotides are TGCGCCAGCAGCCCGGACTCTACAGATACGCAGTATTTT.

The V call is TRBV19, the J call TRBJ2-2, with D unclear. The CDR3 runs 14 residues. CDR1 is LNHDA and CDR2 is SQIVND in the germline V gene (reference sequence). Trimming shortened V by 1 base and J by 4 bases, and 7 bases separated the two germline ends. The CDR3 here is CASSIGQTTGELFF. For the CDR3, the DNA is TGTGCCAGTAGTATAGGCCAGACCACCGGGGAGCTGTTTTTT.